The present TCR beta chain was sequenced within a study of CD8 T cells in Susac syndrome. Broader study findings: The number of individuals included in the study's TCR sequencing and HLA analysis was acknowledged as relatively small.

With random hexamers, 0.5 to 1 ug RNA was reverse transcribed. Across 54 Vbeta and 13 Jbeta, TCR beta CDR3 was amplified with immunoSEQ multiplex PCR. TCRdb fed the immunoSEQ multiplex PCR reads into MiXCR, producing one record per CDR3 protein. Among 300,000 or so distinct CDR3 sequences listed, just over 90% were seen once. Concerning this clonotype itself: Its antigen is not identified.

CD8+ and CD4+ blood T cells underwent TCR beta sequencing. Negative isolation was used for CD8+ and CD4+ T cells and FACS enrichment for TEMRA cells. Sequencing input: CD4+ T cells from PBMCs. The sequence was collected from a human donor with multiple sclerosis.

The CDR3 loop reads CASSYAQVNNSPLHF. The DNA for the CDR3 is TGTGCCAGCAGTTACGCACAGGTGAATAATTCACCCCTCCACTTT. The rearrangement links TRBV6-5 to TRBJ1-6; tentative D call: TRBD1 (5 bases). With 2 bases removed from V and 5 bases from J, the gap between germline ends came to 10 bases. The CDR3 runs to 15 residues. Per the germline V gene, CDR1 is MNHEY and CDR2 is SVGAGI.